The entry that follows covers one T cell receptor (beta chain) sequence. The antigen remains unidentified. This sample was taken from a study of shared clonotypes between healthy human individuals. Study-wide results and limits: It was anticipated that sequencing depth would influence how many clonotypes donors shared. Clonotypes shared by all four donors outscored non-shared clonotypes in generation probability.

In germline, CDR1 is LGHNA, CDR2 YNFKEQ. The CDR3 length is 15 residues. V was shortened by 6 bases and J by 0 bases, with 14 bases between the two germline ends. Replicate PCRs run on sorted subsets employed 150 to 250 ng DNA, around 31,000 T cell genomes. The assay was immunoSEQ multiplex PCR, and TCRdb's table has in-frame clones only and misses some. The top ten hold roughly 0.36% of the sample, which has 2 million to 2.5 million clones, 93% seen once. The sequence was obtained from a man in his late teens or twenties in good health. Some clones in this sample may be carry-over from other donors' samples. Input material: naive CD4+ T cells from PBMCs. The subset denotes: CD45RA+ positively selected. This chain uses TRBV4-2 with TRBJ1-2; perhaps TRBD1 as D (6 bases). CDR3 residues: CASRRNRDTNYGYTF. The CDR3 DNA is TGTGCCAGCAGGCGAAACAGGGATACTAACTATGGCTACACCTTC.